This T cell receptor (beta chain) was documented in a study of T cells in Graves' hyperthyroidism and ophthalmopathy. On the study more broadly: Peripheral blood was taken when the disease was first diagnosed, before any treatment began. Study results and caveats: Ophthalmopathy was model-predicted a median about 7.1 months pre-onset. Among thyroid clonotypes expanded above 0.001, most also appeared in blood.

What was amplified from RNA transcripts were TCR beta CDR3 regions. The HTBI primer set was used in a first-round RT-PCR of the TCR CDR3. TCRdb reanalysed the multiplex PCR reads using MiXCR and keeps one entry per CDR3 protein. This table holds about 360,000 distinct CDR3 sequences, around 13% found once. V dropped 3 bases and J dropped 4; count of bases not matched to a gene: 4. Germline lookup yields CDR1 MNHEY and CDR2 SMNVEV (reference sequence). There are 14 residues in the CDR3. This clonotype was seen at least ten times. What it binds is not known. The chain joins TRBV27 to TRBJ2-3, with 7 nucleotides matching TRBD2. The clonotype was recovered from a woman aged 18-30 years with Graves' hyperthyroidism. The sequenced sample was blood. The CDR3 loop is CASSFAGRADTQYF. Written as DNA, the CDR3 is TGTGCCAGCAGTTTCGCGGGGAGGGCAGATACGCAGTATTTT.